This T cell receptor beta chain was sequenced for a study of somatic mutations in cytotoxic T cells in rheumatoid arthritis listed by TCRdb under 2017. For the study in its entirety: A FACSAria II or Sony SH800 was used to flow-sort some V beta antibody-stained T-cell populations at nearly 100% purity, and TCRB sequencing was also done on sorted V beta1+ cells. In newly diagnosed rheumatoid arthritis without treatment, the study examined if expanded CD8+ T-cell clones harbor somatic mutations, relying on TCRB deep sequencing to characterize clonality. TCRB deep sequencing was performed for about 70 rheumatoid arthritis patients and approximately 18 healthy controls. Patients and controls did not essentially differ in median age, which was nearly identical between the groups.

Buffy coats from around 21 blood donors served as healthy controls, a group that was over 45% female with a median age of about 52 years (range 21-70). On an AutoMACS, CD4+ and CD8+ cells were isolated via positive magnetic bead selection, and their purity was verified by flow cytometry. Peripheral blood mononuclear cells were obtained using density gradient separation with Ficoll-Paque PLUS. DNA from CD4-enriched, CD8-enriched or PBMC samples was extracted using Nucleospin Tissue or Tissue XS kits and then quantified on a Qubit 2.0 fluorometer. Genomic DNA underwent TCRB CDR3 sequencing using the immunoSEQ assay. The original methods were these. Only productive TCRB rearrangements were included in the analyses. Clonality was calculated as a Shannon entropy-based productive clonality index, and a clone was defined by a unique TCRB CDR3 sequence. The template counts of each clone relative to the total templates per sample were used to calculate repertoire overlap between two samples. V-gene usage measured by flow cytometry correlated with TCRB sequencing V-gene usage, with a Spearman r of 0.5 to 0.65. TCRdb re-hosts the immuneACCESS table, in-frame sequences only. Its copies lack some clones; in the studies checked, an unresolved V gene accounts for under half of them, and the cause for the rest is not known. V and J calls and clone size are given by that table; D and trimming were obtained from the DNA. A total of 10,000 to 12,000 clones appear in this sample, 60% to 85% of them only once. The ten largest clonotypes hold 20% to 25% of the sample.

Reading from cysteine to phenylalanine, the CDR3 counts 14 amino acids. Only the CDR3 portion is preserved as DNA: 42 bases, with reading frame beginning at the first base. According to the germline V gene (reference sequence), CDR1 reads SEHNR and CDR2 reads FQNEAQ. The junction shows trimming of 1 base on V and 6 bases on J, and the gene matches do not reach 3 bases of it. The research as a whole found: Rheumatoid arthritis patients and age-matched healthy controls did not significantly differ in CD8+ T-cell clonality. No adjustment for multiple comparisons was made for the slight TRBV07 underrepresentation in patients. It was unknown which antigens the expanded CD8+ clones targeted, and their absence from virus-specific databases did not exclude viral specificity. Healthy controls showed no age-related increase in CD8+ clonality, whereas patients did (Spearman r ~ 0.49). In about an eighth of the roughly 65 patients, more than 20% of CD8+ cells belonged to the largest CD8+ clone, while several identical CD8+ TCRB sequences were shared between blood and synovial fluid.

About this clone itself: Its binding antigen is unknown. Within one base of it there is no much larger clone, and no base qualities were kept.

Here the chain combines TRBV7-9 and TRBJ2-7, and TRBD1 aligns with 10 junction nucleotides. The source is a man aged 45-65 years in good health. Input material: CD8+ T cells sorted from blood. The CDR3 region reads CASSLEDRGIEQYF. The DNA is TGTGCCAGCAGCTTAGAGGACAGGGGGATCGAGCAGTACTTC.